Shown below are 16 T cell receptor beta chains from a single sample sequenced in a study of blood T cells in healthy people across ages (dated by TCRdb to 2013 to 2016). Receptor amplification or capture employed 5' RACE. Sequencing used an Illumina HiSeq 2500. A second 7 to 11 cycle PCR used a sample-barcoded 5' primer and a J-beta primer mix. TCRdb reprocessed the public reads (quality trimming at Q25 with fastp, clone calling with MiXCR) and kept in-frame beta chains. Entries that share a CDR3 protein sequence are merged under the most common genes and DNA. Within this sample are about 590,000 distinct CDR3 sequences, with 25% to 35% of them counted one time only. The ten top clones hold 15% to 19% of the sample. Sequencing input: blood. The origin of the receptors is an elderly woman in good health.

The chain combines TRBV5-1 with TRBJ2-3; 7 bases are a match to TRBD1. The CDR3 consists of 13 residues. Germline V lookup: CDR1 SGHRS, CDR2 YFSETQ. After removal of 4 bases from V and 9 bases from J, the junction contained 8 bases not matched to a gene. As DNA, the CDR3 is TGCGCCAGCAGCACTACAGGGGCCTCCACGCAGTATTTT. Translating gives CASSTTGASTQYF.

Here the CDR3 DNA reads TGTGCCAGCAGTAGACAGCTTCCCTACGAGCAGTACTTC. Translating it yields CASSRQLPYEQYF. This chain connects TRBV27 to TRBJ2-7, with a possible D match to TRBD1 (5 bases). V lost 5 bases and J 2 bases, leaving 10 bases between the germline ends. The CDR3 loop spans 13 amino acids. Looked up from germline, CDR1 is MNHEY and CDR2 is SMNVEV (reference sequence).

The sample holds many counts of this clonotype. The chain links TRBV14 to TRBJ1-2; D not resolved. Trimming removed 1 base at V and 8 bases at J, with 8 bases between. CDR3 length equals 12 residues. The V gene's germline CDR1 is SGHDN and CDR2 FVKESK. DNA for the CDR3: TGTGCCAGCAGCCAAGCTAGGGCCGGCTACACCTTC. This encodes CASSQARAGYTF. The variable domain in full, completed from reference TRBV14 and TRBJ1-2, reads EAGVTQFPSHSVIEKGQTVTLRCDPISGHDNLYWYRRVMGKEIKFLLHFVKESKQDESGMPNNRFLAERTGGTYSTLKVQPAELEDSGVYFCASSQARAGYTFGSGTRLTVV.

The chain joins TRBV10-3 to TRBJ1-1; the match to TRBD1 covers 11 bases. Losses at the gene ends were 9 bases for V and 8 bases for J; bases not matched to a gene: 5. The CDR3 contains 12 residues. Germline CDR1 ENHRY, CDR2 SYGVKD. The CDR3 here is CAIGTGGYEAFF. In DNA form, the CDR3 reads TGTGCCATTGGGACAGGGGGTTACGAAGCTTTCTTT.

Concerning this clonotype: Since a much larger clone is just one base distant, this may be a read error. This rearrangement joins TRBV6-5 to TRBJ2-1; a possible D gene is TRBD1 (6 bases). The germline gives CDR1 MNHEY, CDR2 SVGAGI. This CDR3 is built from 14 residues. Between the trimmed V and J ends, which lost 8 bases and 5 bases, there was a span of 16 bases. This CDR3 reads CASSSPGVDNEQFF. The CDR3 bases are TGTGCCAGCTCTTCCCCAGGGGTGGACAATGAGCAGTTCTTC.

This clonotype was detected only once. This chain connects TRBV12-3 or TRBV12-4 to TRBJ2-1, with 8 bases aligning to TRBD2. The CDR3 is 17 residues long. V trimming: 6 bases; J trimming: 7 bases; junction bases outside the gene matches: 17. The CDR3 nucleotides are TGTGCCAGCAGCCCTGTCCGCACAGCGGGAGTGGATAATGAGCAGTTCTTC. Its translation: CASSPVRTAGVDNEQFF.

This clonotype was recorded at least ten times. This rearrangement joins TRBV3-1 to TRBJ1-2, with 8 bases that match TRBD1. J lost 4 bases, V lost 2 bases, and 0 bases had no gene match. Germline assignment: CDR1 LGHDT and CDR2 YNNKEL (reference sequence). CDR3 length equals 13 residues. For the CDR3, the DNA is TGTGCCAGCAGCCAAACAGGGGGCTATGGCTACACCTTC. Its protein is CASSQTGGYGYTF.

The chain carries TRBV12-3 or TRBV12-4 and TRBJ2-7, with D perhaps matching TRBD1 (6 bases). V was clipped by 4 bases and J by 8 bases, with 18 bases between them. CDR3 length equals 14 residues. CDR3: CASSWDRGSGKQYF. The CDR3 DNA is TGTGCCAGCAGTTGGGATAGGGGGTCTGGGAAGCAGTACTTC.

The J gene is TRBJ2-5, the V gene TRBV4-3, with TRBD2 identical over 11 bases. The ends lost 3 bases at V and 2 bases at J; junction bases unmatched: 5. There are 16 residues in the CDR3. CDR1 and CDR2 (germline): LGHNA, YSLEER. The CDR3 protein is CASSHAGTSGQETQYF. The DNA for the CDR3 is TGCGCCAGCAGCCATGCCGGGACTAGCGGACAAGAGACCCAGTACTTC.

Note on this clonotype: One end of the junction varies from germline; a read error may be responsible. V usage is TRBV5-5 and J usage is TRBJ1-6; D may be TRBD1 (5 bases). The CDR3 length is 15 residues. CDR1 SGHKS and CDR2 YYEKEE come from the germline V gene (reference sequence). The CDR3 DNA sequence: TGTGTCAGCAGCGTGGGGACGGCCGATAATTCACTCCTCCACTTT. As protein: CVSSVGTADNSLLHF. Full variable domain (remainder filled in from reference TRBV5-5 and TRBJ1-6): DAGVTQSPTHLIKTRGQQVTLRCSPISGHKSVSWYQQVLGQGPQFIFQYYEKEERGRGNFPDRFSARQFPNYSSELNVNALLLGDSALYLCVSSVGTADNSLLHFGNGTRLTVT.

This clonotype has at least ten counts. J is TRBJ2-1 and V is TRBV30, with 10 bases lining up with TRBD1. This CDR3 contains 12 residues. Looked up from germline, CDR1 is GTSNPN and CDR2 is SVGIG (reference sequence). The CDR3 DNA reads TGTGCGGCGGGGACAGGGGTCAATGAGCAGTTCTTC. It translates to CAAGTGVNEQFF.

This clonotype was recorded many times. The chain joins TRBV11-1 to TRBJ2-5; the D gene could be TRBD1 or TRBD2 (5 bases each). V dropped 3 bases and J dropped 1 base, with 12 bases sitting between them. CDR1 SGHAT and CDR2 FQDESV come from the germline V gene (reference sequence). The CDR3 length is 15 residues. The CDR3 sequence: CASSFGTLGQETQYF. In nucleotides, the CDR3 is TGTGCCAGCAGCTTCGGGACCCTGGGCCAAGAGACCCAGTACTTC.

This clonotype was observed at least ten times. This chain connects TRBV20-1 to TRBJ1-4, with a tentative D call TRBD1 (5 bases). The CDR3 contains 13 residues. The ends were cut back, 6 bases at V and 6 bases at J, with 14 bases in the middle. In germline, CDR1 is DFQATT, CDR2 SNEGSKA (reference sequence). CDR3 residues: CSASQGRDEKLFF. The DNA of the CDR3 is TGCAGTGCCAGCCAGGGCAGGGATGAAAAACTGTTTTTT.

A word on this clonotype: This may be a read error, as it is one base from a much larger clone. The chain carries TRBV6-2 or TRBV6-3 and TRBJ1-2, with TRBD1 matching over 9 bases. The CDR3 is 13 residues long. Germline CDR1 reads MNHEY; CDR2 reads SVGEGT. The CDR3: CDSSTGTGYSYTF. The CDR3 bases are TGTGACAGCAGTACCGGGACAGGGTACAGCTACACCTTC.

The gene calls are TRBV7-3 and TRBJ1-1, with D unresolved. The CDR3 loop spans 13 amino acids. The V end lost 5 bases, the J end lost 2 bases, and 9 bases lay between the germline ends. Germline V gene data show CDR1 as SGHTA and CDR2 as FQGTGA. The CDR3 nucleotides are TGTGCCAGCAGCCCAAACTATAACACTGAAGCTTTCTTT. Residues: CASSPNYNTEAFF.

Concerning this clonotype itself: One base away lies a much larger clone, so this may be a sequencing read error. The gene calls are TRBV11-1 and TRBJ2-4; D possibly corresponds to TRBD1 (5 bases). The end of the DNA fits TRBJ2-7 better, so the J call may be wrong. This CDR3 has 15 amino acids. Germline V gene sequence: CDR1 SGHAT, CDR2 FQDESV (reference sequence). The CDR3 is CASSLGPDSIYEQYF. DNA for the CDR3: TGTGCCAGCAGCTTAGGGCCAGACAGCATCTACGAGCAGTACTTC.